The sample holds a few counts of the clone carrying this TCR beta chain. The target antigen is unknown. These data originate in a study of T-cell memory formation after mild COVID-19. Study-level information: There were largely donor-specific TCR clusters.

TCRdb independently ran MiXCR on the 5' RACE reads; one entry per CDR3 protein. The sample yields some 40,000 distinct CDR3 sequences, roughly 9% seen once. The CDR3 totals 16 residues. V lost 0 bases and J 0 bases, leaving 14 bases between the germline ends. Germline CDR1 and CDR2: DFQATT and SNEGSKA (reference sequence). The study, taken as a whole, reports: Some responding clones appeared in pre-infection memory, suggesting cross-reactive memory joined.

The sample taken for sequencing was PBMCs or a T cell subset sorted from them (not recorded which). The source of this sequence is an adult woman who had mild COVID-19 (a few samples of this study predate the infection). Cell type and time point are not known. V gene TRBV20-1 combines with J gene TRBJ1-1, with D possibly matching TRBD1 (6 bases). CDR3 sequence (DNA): TGCAGTGCTAGAGATCATCAGGGGCCGATGAACACTGAAGCTTTCTTT. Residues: CSARDHQGPMNTEAFF.